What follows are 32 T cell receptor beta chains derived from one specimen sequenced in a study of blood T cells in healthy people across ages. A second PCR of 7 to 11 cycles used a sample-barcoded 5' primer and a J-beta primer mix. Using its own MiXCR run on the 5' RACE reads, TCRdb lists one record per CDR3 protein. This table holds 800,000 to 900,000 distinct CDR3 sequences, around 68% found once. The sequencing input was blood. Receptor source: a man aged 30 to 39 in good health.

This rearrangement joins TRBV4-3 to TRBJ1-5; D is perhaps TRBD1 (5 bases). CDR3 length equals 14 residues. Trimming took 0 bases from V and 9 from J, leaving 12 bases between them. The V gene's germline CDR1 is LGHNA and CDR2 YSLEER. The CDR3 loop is CASSQEEGTWPQHF. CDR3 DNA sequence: TGCGCCAGCAGCCAAGAGGAGGGGACCTGGCCCCAGCATTTT.

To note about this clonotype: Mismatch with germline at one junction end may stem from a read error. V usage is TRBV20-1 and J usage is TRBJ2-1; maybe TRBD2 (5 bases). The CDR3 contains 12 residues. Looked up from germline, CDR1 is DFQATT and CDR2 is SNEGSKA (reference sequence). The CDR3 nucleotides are TGCGGTGCTAGCCAGGAATACAATGAGCAGTTCTTC. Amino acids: CGASQEYNEQFF.

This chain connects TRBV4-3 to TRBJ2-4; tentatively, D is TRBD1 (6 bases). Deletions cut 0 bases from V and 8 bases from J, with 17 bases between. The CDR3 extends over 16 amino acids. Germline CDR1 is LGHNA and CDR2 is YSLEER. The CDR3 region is CASSQDPAGAGDIQYF. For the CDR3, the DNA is TGCGCCAGCAGCCAAGATCCCGCCGGGGCAGGGGACATTCAGTACTTC.

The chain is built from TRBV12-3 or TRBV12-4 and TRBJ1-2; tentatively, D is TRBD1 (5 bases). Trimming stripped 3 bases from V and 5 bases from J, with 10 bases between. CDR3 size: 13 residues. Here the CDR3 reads CASSFRTSYGYTF. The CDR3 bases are TGTGCCAGCAGTTTCCGGACAAGTTATGGCTACACCTTC.

In nucleotides, the CDR3 is TGTGCCAGCAGCCCAGGGGGCGAGGCTGGCTACACCTTC. Its protein is CASSPGGEAGYTF. The rearrangement uses TRBV7-9 and TRBJ1-2, with 8 bases lining up with TRBD1. V was clipped by 5 bases and J by 7 bases; unmatched bases: 6. Germline V CDR1 and CDR2: SEHNR, FQNEAQ (reference sequence). The CDR3 has 13 residues.

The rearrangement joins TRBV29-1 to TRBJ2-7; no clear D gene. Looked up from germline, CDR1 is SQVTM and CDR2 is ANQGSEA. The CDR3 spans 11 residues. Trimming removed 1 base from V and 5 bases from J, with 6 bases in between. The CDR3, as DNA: TGCAGCGTTGAAGTACAAAACGAGCAGTACTTC. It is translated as CSVEVQNEQYF.

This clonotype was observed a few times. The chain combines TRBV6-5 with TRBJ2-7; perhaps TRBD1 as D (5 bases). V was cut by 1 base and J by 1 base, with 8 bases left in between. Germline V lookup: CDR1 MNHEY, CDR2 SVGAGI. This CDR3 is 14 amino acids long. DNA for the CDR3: TGTGCCAGCAGTTACTTCCAGGGATCCTACGAGCAGTACTTC. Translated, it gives CASSYFQGSYEQYF.

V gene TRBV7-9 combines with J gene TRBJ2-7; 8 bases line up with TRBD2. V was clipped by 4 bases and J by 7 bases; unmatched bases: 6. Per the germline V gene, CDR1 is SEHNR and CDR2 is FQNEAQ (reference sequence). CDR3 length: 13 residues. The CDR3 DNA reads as TGTGCCAGCAGCTACGACGGGGGGGGAGAGCAGTACTTC. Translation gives CASSYDGGGEQYF.

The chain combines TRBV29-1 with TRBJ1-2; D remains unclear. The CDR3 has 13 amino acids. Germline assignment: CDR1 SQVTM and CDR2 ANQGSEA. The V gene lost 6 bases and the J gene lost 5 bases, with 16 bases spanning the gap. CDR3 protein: CSVRLQEQYGYTF. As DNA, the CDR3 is TGCAGCGTGCGGCTCCAGGAGCAGTATGGCTACACCTTC.

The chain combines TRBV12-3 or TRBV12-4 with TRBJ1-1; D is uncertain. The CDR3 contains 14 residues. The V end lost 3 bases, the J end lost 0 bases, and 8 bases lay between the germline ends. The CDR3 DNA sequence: TGTGCCAGCAGTTTTGGAATGCTGAACACTGAAGCTTTCTTT. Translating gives CASSFGMLNTEAFF.

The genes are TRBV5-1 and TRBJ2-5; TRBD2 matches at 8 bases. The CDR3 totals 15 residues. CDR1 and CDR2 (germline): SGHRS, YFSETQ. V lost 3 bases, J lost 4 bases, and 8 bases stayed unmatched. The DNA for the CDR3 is TGCGCCAGCAGCTGGGGACTAGGGGAGGGAGAGACCCAGTACTTC. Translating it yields CASSWGLGEGETQYF.

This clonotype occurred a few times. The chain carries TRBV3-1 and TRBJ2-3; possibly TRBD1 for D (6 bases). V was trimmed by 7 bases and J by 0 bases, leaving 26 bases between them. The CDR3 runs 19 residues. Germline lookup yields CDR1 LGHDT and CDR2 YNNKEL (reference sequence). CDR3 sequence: CASTHKSHGQKHSTDTQYF. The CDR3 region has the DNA TGTGCCAGCACCCACAAATCTCATGGACAGAAACATAGCACAGATACGCAGTATTTT.

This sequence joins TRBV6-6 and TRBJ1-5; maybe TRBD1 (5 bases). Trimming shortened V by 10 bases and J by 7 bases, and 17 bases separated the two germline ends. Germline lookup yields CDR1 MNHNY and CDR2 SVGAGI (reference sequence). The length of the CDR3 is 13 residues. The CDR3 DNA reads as TGTGCCACCTCGCCGGGGGTACGGCAGCCCCAGCATTTT. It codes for CATSPGVRQPQHF.

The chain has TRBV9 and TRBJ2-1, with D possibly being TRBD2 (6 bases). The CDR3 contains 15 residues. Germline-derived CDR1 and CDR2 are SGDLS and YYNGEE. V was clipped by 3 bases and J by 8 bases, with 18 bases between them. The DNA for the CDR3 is TGTGCCAGCAGCGAGCGTAGCGGAGGGGAGGATGAGCAGTTCTTC. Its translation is CASSERSGGEDEQFF.

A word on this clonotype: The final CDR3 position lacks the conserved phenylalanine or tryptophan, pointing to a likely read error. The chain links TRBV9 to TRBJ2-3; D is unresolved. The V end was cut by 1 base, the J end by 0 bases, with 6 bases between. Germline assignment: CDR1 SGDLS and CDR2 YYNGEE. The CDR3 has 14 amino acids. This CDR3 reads CASSVWQSTDTQYV. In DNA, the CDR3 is TGTGCCAGCAGCGTATGGCAGAGCACAGATACGCAGTATGTT.

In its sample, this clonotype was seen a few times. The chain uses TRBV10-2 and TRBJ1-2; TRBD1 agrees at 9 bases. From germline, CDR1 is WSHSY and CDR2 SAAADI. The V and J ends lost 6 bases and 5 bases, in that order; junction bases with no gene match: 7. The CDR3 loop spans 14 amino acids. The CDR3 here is CASRKDRGWYGYTF. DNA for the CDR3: TGCGCCAGCAGAAAGGACAGGGGCTGGTATGGCTACACCTTC.

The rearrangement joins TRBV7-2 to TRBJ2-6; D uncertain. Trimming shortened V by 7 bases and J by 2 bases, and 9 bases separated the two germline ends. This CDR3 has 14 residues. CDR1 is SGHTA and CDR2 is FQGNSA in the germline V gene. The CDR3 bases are TGTGCCAGCAACCCCAGTACTGGGGCCAACGTCCTGACTTTC. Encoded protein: CASNPSTGANVLTF. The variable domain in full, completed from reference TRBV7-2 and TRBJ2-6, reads GAGVSQSPSNKVTEKGKDVELRCDPISGHTALYWYRQSLGQGLEFLIYFQGNSAPDKSGLPSDRFSAERTGGSVSTLTIQRTQQEDSAVYLCASNPSTGANVLTFGAGSRLTVL.

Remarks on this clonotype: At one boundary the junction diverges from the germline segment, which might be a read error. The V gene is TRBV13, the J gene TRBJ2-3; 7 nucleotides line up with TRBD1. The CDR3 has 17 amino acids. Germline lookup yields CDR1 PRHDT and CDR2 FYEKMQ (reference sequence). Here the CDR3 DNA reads TGTGCCAGCAGCTCGGATAGAACAGGACAGGCCACAGATACGCGGTATTTT. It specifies CASSSDRTGQATDTRYF.

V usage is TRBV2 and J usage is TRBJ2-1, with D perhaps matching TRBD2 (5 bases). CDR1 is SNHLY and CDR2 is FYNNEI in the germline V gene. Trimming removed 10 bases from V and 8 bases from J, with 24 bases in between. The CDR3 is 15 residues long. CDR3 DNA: TGTGCCACCACTCCGGACTCTATAGGGAGACATGAGCAGTTCTTC. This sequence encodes CATTPDSIGRHEQFF.

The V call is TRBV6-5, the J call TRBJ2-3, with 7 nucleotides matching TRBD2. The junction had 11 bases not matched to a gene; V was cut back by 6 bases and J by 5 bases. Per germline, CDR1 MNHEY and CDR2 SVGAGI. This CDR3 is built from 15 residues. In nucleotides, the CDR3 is TGTGCCAGCAGAAGGCCTCGGGGGGTAGAAGATACGCAGTATTTT. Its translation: CASRRPRGVEDTQYF.

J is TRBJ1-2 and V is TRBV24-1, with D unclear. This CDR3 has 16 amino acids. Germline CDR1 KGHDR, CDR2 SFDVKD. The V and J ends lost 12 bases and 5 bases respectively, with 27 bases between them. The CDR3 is CAVPKSPRPKEYGYTF. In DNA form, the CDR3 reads TGTGCCGTACCGAAAAGTCCAAGACCCAAGGAATATGGCTACACCTTC.

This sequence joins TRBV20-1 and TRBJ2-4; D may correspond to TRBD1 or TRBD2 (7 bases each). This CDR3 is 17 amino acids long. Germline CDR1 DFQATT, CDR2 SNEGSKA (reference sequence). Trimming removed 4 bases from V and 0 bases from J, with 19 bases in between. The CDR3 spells CSAIDREGILAKNIQYF. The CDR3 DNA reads TGCAGTGCTATCGACAGGGAGGGAATCCTAGCCAAAAACATTCAGTACTTC.

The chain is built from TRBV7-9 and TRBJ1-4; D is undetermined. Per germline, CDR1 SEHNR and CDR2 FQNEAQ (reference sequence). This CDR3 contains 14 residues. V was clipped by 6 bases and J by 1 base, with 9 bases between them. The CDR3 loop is CASSQDVTNEKLFF. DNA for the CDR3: TGTGCCAGCAGTCAGGACGTAACTAATGAAAAACTGTTTTTT.

The CDR3 nucleotides read TGTGCCAGCAGTTACGGGATCGGGGGGAGGACCTACAATGAGCAGTTCTTC. It codes for CASSYGIGGRTYNEQFF. The chain carries TRBV6-2 or TRBV6-3 and TRBJ2-1; 7 bases fit TRBD2. Germline V lookup: CDR1 MNHEY, CDR2 SVGEGT. Trimming cost V 2 bases and J 2 bases; bases outside gene matches: 9. The CDR3 totals 17 residues.

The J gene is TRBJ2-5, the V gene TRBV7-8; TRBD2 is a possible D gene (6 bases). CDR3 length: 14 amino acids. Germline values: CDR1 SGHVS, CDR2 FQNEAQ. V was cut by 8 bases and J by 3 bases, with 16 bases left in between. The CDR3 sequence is CASVPEGRKETQYF. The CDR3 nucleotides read TGTGCCAGCGTCCCGGAGGGCAGGAAAGAGACCCAGTACTTC.

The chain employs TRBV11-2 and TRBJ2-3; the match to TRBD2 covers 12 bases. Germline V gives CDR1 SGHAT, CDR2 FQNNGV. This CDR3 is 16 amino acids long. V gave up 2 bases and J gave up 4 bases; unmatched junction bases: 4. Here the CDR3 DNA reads TGTGCCAGCAGCTTATCTAGCGGGGGGGCAGCAGATACGCAGTATTTT. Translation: CASSLSSGGAADTQYF.

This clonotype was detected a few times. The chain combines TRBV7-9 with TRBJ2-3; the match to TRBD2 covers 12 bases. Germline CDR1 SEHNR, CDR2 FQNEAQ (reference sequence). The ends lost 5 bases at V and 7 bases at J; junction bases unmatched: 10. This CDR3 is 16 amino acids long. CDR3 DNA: TGTGCCAGCAGCACTCGGACTAGCGGGGATTTGAATACGCAGTATTTT. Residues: CASSTRTSGDLNTQYF.

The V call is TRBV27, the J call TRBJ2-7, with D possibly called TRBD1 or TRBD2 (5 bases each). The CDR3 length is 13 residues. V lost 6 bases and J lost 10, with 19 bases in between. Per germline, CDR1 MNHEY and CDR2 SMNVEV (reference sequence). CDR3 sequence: CASSLGTAQTQYF. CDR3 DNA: TGTGCCAGCAGCCTAGGGACGGCGCAAACCCAGTACTTC.

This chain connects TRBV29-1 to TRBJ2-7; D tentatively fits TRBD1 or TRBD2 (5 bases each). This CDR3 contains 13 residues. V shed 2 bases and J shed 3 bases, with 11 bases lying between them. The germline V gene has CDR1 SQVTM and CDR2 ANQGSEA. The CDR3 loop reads CSVESGTVYEQYF. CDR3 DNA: TGCAGCGTTGAATCCGGGACGGTCTACGAGCAGTACTTC.

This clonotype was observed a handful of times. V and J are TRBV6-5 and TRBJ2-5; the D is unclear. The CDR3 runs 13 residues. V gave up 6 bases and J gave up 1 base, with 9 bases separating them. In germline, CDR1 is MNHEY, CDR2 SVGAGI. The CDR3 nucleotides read TGTGCCAGCAGCCCACGTATCCAAGAGACCCAGTACTTC. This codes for CASSPRIQETQYF.

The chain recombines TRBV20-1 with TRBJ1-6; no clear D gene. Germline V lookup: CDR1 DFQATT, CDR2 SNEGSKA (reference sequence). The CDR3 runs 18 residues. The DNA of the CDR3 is TGCAGCGCCACCTCCGCCTTGATAGGCAGCTCCTATAATTCACCCCTCCACTTT. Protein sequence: CSATSALIGSSYNSPLHF.

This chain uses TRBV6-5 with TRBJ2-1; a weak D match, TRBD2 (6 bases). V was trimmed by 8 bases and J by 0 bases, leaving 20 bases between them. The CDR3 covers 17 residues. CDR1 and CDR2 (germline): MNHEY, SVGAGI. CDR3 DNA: TGTGCCAGCCAGTTTGCGGGGCAAGCGAGCTCCTACAATGAGCAGTTCTTC. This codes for CASQFAGQASSYNEQFF.